This T cell receptor beta chain is from a study of control samples from healthy donors and cancer patients. Germline V CDR1 and CDR2: ENHRY, SYGVKD. The CDR3 is 15 residues long. Trimming pared 6 bases from V and 7 bases from J, leaving 16 bases between. Data came from immunoSEQ multiplex PCR; TCRdb stores just in-frame clones and leaves some out. The sample lists over 150,000 clones, 90% to 95% occurring once. The sequence came from a man between 60 and 75 years old with colorectal cancer. The J gene is TRBJ1-6, the V gene TRBV10-3, with D possibly TRBD1 on 6 matching bases. The sample comprised PBMCs. In DNA, the CDR3 is TGTGCCATCAGCCCCTACAGGGAGGGAAATTCACCCCTCCACTTT. Protein: CAISPYREGNSPLHF.